This T cell receptor beta chain was identified in a study of blood T cell repertoires in COVID-19. Study background: From T cells, B-cell-depleted T cells, or PBMCs came the material, which was cDNA or gDNA.

With 4 bases removed from V and 6 bases from J, the gap between germline ends came to 12 bases. The CDR3 loop spans 14 amino acids. CDR1 is MNHEY and CDR2 is SVGAGI in the germline V gene. Participants were placed into cohorts based on the clinical history they reported. Original analysis: From reference gene primer amplification, estimates of nucleated cell counts were derived. Generated by immunoSEQ multiplex PCR, the TCRdb table keeps only in-frame clones and is missing some. V and J calls and clone size come straight from that table; D and trimming were deduced from the DNA. The table includes about 330,000 clones, 88% detected once.

This sequence joins TRBV6-5 and TRBJ1-4, with TRBD1 as a possible D gene (6 bases). The receptor was isolated from a man aged 25 to 40 who had recovered from COVID-19. The sequencing input was PBMCs or T cells enriched from blood (not recorded which). Written as DNA, the CDR3 is TGTGCCAGCAGTTCCGACAGGTCCTATGAAAAACTGTTTTTT. Encoded protein: CASSSDRSYEKLFF.